The 2 T cell receptor beta chains presented below share a single source sample, sequenced in a study of read filtering for tumor transcriptome and immune sequencing. Molecular barcoded adaptors covering alpha/delta and beta/gamma chains were used on 400 ng RNA. TCRdb analysed the reads with MiXCR anew, one entry per CDR3 protein. The sample lists roughly 56,000 distinct CDR3 sequences, about 21% occurring once. The sample comprised a population of CD138-negative cells sorted from bone marrow. The receptors here all came from a donor aged 40 or over with multiple myeloma.

The sample holds many counts of this clonotype. This chain uses TRBV6-5 with TRBJ1-6; TRBD1 agrees at 10 bases. V trimming: 2 bases; J trimming: 7 bases; junction bases outside the gene matches: 5. The CDR3 has 16 residues. Looked up from germline, CDR1 is MNHEY and CDR2 is SVGAGI. For the CDR3, the DNA is TGTGCCAGCAGTTACCCCAGGACAGGGGGGAATTCACCCCTCCACTTT. Amino acids: CASSYPRTGGNSPLHF.

This clonotype was recorded many times. The CDR3 sequence: CASSQERTSSQETQYF. CDR3 coding DNA: TGTGCCAGCAGCCAAGAAAGGACTAGCTCCCAAGAGACCCAGTACTTC. The chain is built from TRBV14 and TRBJ2-5; 8 bases are a match to TRBD2. Trimming cost V 0 bases and J 1 base; bases outside gene matches: 4. This CDR3 contains 16 residues. Germline V lookup: CDR1 SGHDN, CDR2 FVKESK. The full variable domain, with the rest looked up from reference TRBV14 and TRBJ2-5, is EAGVTQFPSHSVIEKGQTVTLRCDPISGHDNLYWYRRVMGKEIKFLLHFVKESKQDESGMPNNRFLAERTGGTYSTLKVQPAELEDSGVYFCASSQERTSSQETQYFGPGTRLLVL.